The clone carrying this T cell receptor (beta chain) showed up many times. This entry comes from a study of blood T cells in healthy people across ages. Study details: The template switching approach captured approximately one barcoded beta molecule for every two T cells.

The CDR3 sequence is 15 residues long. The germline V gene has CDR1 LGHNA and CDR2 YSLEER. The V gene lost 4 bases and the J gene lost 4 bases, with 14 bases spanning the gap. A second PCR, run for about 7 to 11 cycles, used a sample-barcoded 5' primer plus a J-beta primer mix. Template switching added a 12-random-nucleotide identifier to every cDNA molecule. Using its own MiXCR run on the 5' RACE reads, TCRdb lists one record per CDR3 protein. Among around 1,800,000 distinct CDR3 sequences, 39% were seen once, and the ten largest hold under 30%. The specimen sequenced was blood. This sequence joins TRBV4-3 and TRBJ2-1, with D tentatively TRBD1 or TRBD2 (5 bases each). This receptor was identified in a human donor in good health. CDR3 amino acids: CASSLNPGTYNEQFF. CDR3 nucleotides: TGCGCCAGCAGCCTGAACCCAGGGACGTACAATGAGCAGTTCTTC.